This T cell receptor beta chain was documented in a study of OX40 agonist ivuxolimab in advanced cancers. TCRdb's copy holds only in-frame clones and misses some; the assay was immunoSEQ multiplex PCR. This sample carries about 79,000 clones, approximately 85% of them seen once, and the ten largest clones take approximately 4%. The source material was CD4+ or CD8+ T cells sorted from blood, sampled in a trial of the OX40 agonist ivuxolimab. This sequence was found in an adult with an advanced solid tumor such as melanoma, head and neck, liver or kidney cancer.

CDR3 sequence: CASSEVQVYEQYF. CDR3 DNA sequence: TGTGCCAGCAGTGAAGTTCAAGTGTACGAGCAGTACTTC. V and J are TRBV6-1 and TRBJ2-5; no firm D call. The DNA matches TRBJ2-7 better at its end, which makes the J call doubtful. Per the germline V gene, CDR1 is MNHNS and CDR2 is SASEGT. The CDR3 runs 13 residues.